Listed below are T cell receptor beta chains from one sample, sequenced in a study of shared clonotypes between healthy human individuals. Profiling relied on immunoSEQ multiplex PCR, and the TCRdb table lists in-frame clones only, not all of them. Of roughly 1.5 million clones in the sample, 95% to 99% were seen once. Material: naive CD4+ T cells sorted from blood. These receptors were collected from a man aged 25 to 40 in good health. Both conserved end residues are part of each CDR3. A D gene is named only where the DNA matches it firmly. A row's size may be missing; if present it is once, few, many or a size class.

>once|TRBV30|TRBJ2-7|TRBD1
CAWKTGNYEQYF
TGTGCCTGGAAGACAGGGAACTACGAGCAGTACTTC
>NA|TRBV5-1|TRBJ2-7|NA
CASSLRDQTYEQYF
TGCGCCAGCAGCCTCCGGGACCAGACCTACGAGCAGTACTTC
>NA|TRBV4-3|TRBJ2-1|TRBD2
CASSGRLAGSNNEQFF
TGCGCCAGCAGCGGAAGGTTAGCGGGATCCAACAATGAGCAGTTCTTC
>NA|TRBV5-1|TRBJ2-6|NA
CASSSGRAGANVLTF
TGCGCCAGCAGCTCCGGTAGGGCAGGGGCCAACGTCCTGACTTTC
>NA|TRBV5-1|TRBJ2-3|NA
CASSLGVGASTDTQYF
TGCGCCAGCAGCTTGGGTGTGGGAGCAAGCACAGATACGCAGTATTTT
>NA|TRBV2|TRBJ2-7|NA
CASSEGLLIGSYEQYF
TGTGCCAGCAGTGAAGGGCTCCTAATAGGCTCCTACGAGCAGTACTTC
>NA|TRBV5-4|TRBJ2-7|NA
CATLRQQGTNEQYF
TGTGCCACTTTGCGACAACAGGGTACCAACGAGCAGTACTTC
>NA|TRBV14|TRBJ2-5|TRBD2
CASSQWSGRFDSETQYF
TGTGCCAGCAGCCAGTGGAGCGGGAGGTTTGATTCGGAGACCCAGTACTTC
>NA|TRBV6-1|TRBJ2-7|NA
CASSAGQLAYEQYF
TGTGCCAGCAGTGCCGGACAGCTAGCCTACGAGCAGTACTTC
>NA|TRBV28|TRBJ1-2|NA
CASRQGLGGYTF
TGTGCCAGCAGACAGGGTCTCGGCGGCTACACCTTC
>NA|TRBV10-3|TRBJ2-5|NA
CAISGGVPGETQYF
TGTGCCATCAGTGGGGGGGTTCCGGGAGAGACCCAGTACTTC
>NA|TRBV20-1|TRBJ2-4|NA
CSGVNGNIQYF
TGCAGTGGGGTTAATGGGAACATTCAGTACTTC
>NA|TRBV28|TRBJ2-5|NA
CASSRWGAKGGRAVGETQYF
TGTGCCAGCAGCCGGTGGGGGGCTAAAGGAGGGAGGGCGGTAGGAGAGACCCAGTACTTC
>NA|TRBV7-2|TRBJ2-5|NA
CASTRSFSIETQYF
TGTGCCAGCACCCGTAGTTTCTCAATCGAGACCCAGTACTTC
>NA|TRBV7-9|TRBJ2-5|NA
CASSHKLGPLETQYF
TGTGCCAGCAGCCACAAACTAGGACCGTTGGAGACCCAGTACTTC
>NA|TRBV5-1|TRBJ2-7|TRBD1
CASRTGQGSYEQYF
TGCGCCAGCAGGACCGGACAGGGCTCCTACGAGCAGTACTTC
>NA|TRBV5-1|TRBJ2-7|TRBD2
CASSLAAGGPYEQYF
TGCGCCAGCAGCTTGGCCGCGGGAGGCCCCTACGAGCAGTACTTC